This T cell receptor (beta chain) was recorded in a study of control samples from healthy donors and cancer patients. From germline, CDR1 is SGDLS and CDR2 YYNGEE. V dropped 3 bases and J dropped 8; count of bases not matched to a gene: 11. The CDR3 is 15 amino acids. Clones were read by immunoSEQ multiplex PCR, and TCRdb kept only the in-frame ones, dropping some. The sample has around 130,000 clones, about 90% seen once. The chain recombines TRBV9 with TRBJ1-2, with 9 positions matching TRBD1. Sequences were obtained from blood. The sequence was obtained from a man aged 50-59 years in good health. CDR3 nucleotide sequence: TGTGCCAGCAGCGGAAGATTCACAGGGGGCGGCGGCTACACCTTC. Its protein product is CASSGRFTGGGGYTF.